This TCR beta chain was sequenced in a study of Graves' ophthalmopathy and Graves' hyperthyroidism. General study findings and limits: Separation of ophthalmopathy from stable hyperthyroidism was achieved by a 13-signature model, at around 90% sensitivity and about 81% specificity. With roughly 69% sensitivity and 72% to 85% specificity, the model predicted ophthalmopathy progression. Blood also harbored most expanded thyroid clonotypes above 0.001 frequency.

The starting material, approximately 10 ml of fresh peripheral blood, provided the PBMCs. Beta-chain TCR CDR3 regions were amplified from RNA transcripts. HTBI primers served in a first-round RT-PCR, which a second-round multiplex PCR followed. TCRdb called the multiplex PCR reads again in MiXCR, with one record for every CDR3 protein. The profile shows over 150,000 distinct CDR3 sequences, less than 45% of them singletons. This clonotype was seen ten or more times. Its specificity is unknown. This receptor was taken from a woman in her thirties or forties with Graves' ophthalmopathy. The sample comprised peripheral blood.

The CDR3 DNA reads as TGTGCCAGCAGCCGGACTAGCGGGGACGAGCAGTACTTC. It is translated as CASSRTSGDEQYF. The chain carries TRBV7-2 and TRBJ2-7; TRBD2 agrees at 12 bases. The germline CDR1 and CDR2 sequences are SGHTA and FQGNSA. This CDR3 is 13 amino acids long. Trimming took 5 bases from V and 5 from J; bases not matched to a gene: 1.